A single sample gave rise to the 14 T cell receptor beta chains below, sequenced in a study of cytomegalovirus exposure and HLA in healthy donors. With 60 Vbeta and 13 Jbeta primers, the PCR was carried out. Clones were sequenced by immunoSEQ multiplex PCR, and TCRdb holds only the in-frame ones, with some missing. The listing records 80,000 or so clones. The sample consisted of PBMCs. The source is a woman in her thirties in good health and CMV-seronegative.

The CDR3 DNA sequence: TGTGCCAGCAGCTTAGTCGGCTATGGCTACACCTTC. Translating gives CASSLVGYGYTF. The V gene is TRBV7-2, the J gene TRBJ1-2; the D is unclear. Per germline, CDR1 SGHTA and CDR2 FQGNSA. The CDR3 runs 12 residues. Trimming removed 1 base at V and 4 bases at J, with 4 bases between.

The CDR3 nucleotides are TGTGCCAGCATAGGGGGCGGGGACGAGCAGTACTTC. Amino acids: CASIGGGDEQYF. The rearrangement joins TRBV6-6 to TRBJ2-7; possible D gene TRBD1, 7 bases. V shed 7 bases and J shed 5 bases, with 12 bases lying between them. The CDR3 is made up of 12 amino acids. Germline V gene sequence: CDR1 MNHNY, CDR2 SVGAGI (reference sequence).

CDR3: CASSLMGATDTQYF. CDR3 nucleotides: TGTGCCAGCAGCTTAATGGGGGCCACAGATACGCAGTATTTT. V gene TRBV13 combines with J gene TRBJ2-3; maybe TRBD1 (6 bases). CDR1 is PRHDT and CDR2 is FYEKMQ in the germline V gene (reference sequence). The CDR3 is 14 residues long. Trimming pared 2 bases from V and 2 bases from J, leaving 8 bases between. The entire variable domain, with the rest obtained from reference TRBV13 and TRBJ2-3, is as follows: AAGVIQSPRHLIKEKRETATLKCYPIPRHDTVYWYQQGPGQDPQFLISFYEKMQSDKGSIPDRFSAQQFSDYHSELNMSSLELGDSALYFCASSLMGATDTQYFGPGTRLTVL.

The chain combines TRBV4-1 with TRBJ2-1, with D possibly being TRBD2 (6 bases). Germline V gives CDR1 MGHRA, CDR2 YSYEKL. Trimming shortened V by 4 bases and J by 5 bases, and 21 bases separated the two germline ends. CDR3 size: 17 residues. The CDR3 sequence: CASSPLTTGGTDNEQFF. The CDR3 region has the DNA TGCGCCAGCAGCCCCCTCACTACCGGGGGAACCGACAATGAGCAGTTCTTC.

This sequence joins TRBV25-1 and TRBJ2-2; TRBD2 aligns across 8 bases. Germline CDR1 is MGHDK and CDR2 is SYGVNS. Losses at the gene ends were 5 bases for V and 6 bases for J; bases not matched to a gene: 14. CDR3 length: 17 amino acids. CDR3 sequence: CASSSFSAGDLSGELFF. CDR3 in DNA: TGTGCCAGCAGTTCATTCTCAGCGGGAGACCTCTCCGGGGAGCTGTTTTTT.

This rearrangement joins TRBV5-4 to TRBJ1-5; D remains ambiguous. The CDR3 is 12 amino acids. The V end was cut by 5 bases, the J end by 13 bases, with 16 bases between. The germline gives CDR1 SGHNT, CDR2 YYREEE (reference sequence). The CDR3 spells CASSLKAIPQHF. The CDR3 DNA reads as TGTGCCAGCAGTCTTAAAGCGATTCCGCAGCATTTT.

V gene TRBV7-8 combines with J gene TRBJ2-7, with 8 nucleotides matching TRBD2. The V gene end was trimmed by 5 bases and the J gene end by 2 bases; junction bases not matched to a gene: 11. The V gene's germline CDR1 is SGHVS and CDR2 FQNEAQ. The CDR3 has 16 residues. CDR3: CASSLAVAGTTYEQYF. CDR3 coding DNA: TGTGCCAGCAGCCTGGCGGTAGCGGGGACTACCTACGAGCAGTACTTC.

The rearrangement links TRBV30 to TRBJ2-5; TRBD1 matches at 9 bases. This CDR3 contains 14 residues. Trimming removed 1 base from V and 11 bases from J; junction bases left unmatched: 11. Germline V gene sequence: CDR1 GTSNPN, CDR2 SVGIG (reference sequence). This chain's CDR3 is CAWSGRGTGWEQYF. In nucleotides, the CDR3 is TGTGCCTGGAGTGGGCGAGGGACAGGGTGGGAGCAGTACTTC.

The CDR3 protein is CASSLGAAYEQYF. DNA of the CDR3: TGTGCCAGCAGCTTAGGGGCAGCTTACGAGCAGTACTTC. The chain links TRBV11-2 to TRBJ2-7; D gene unclear. CDR1 is SGHAT and CDR2 is FQNNGV in the germline V gene. The CDR3 extends over 13 amino acids. The V gene lost 1 base and the J gene lost 4 bases, with 8 bases spanning the gap.

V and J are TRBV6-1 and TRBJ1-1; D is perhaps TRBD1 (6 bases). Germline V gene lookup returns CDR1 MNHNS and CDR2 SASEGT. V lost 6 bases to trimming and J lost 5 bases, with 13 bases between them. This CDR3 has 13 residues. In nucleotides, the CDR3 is TGTGCCAGCAGGACTACACAGGGAACTGAAGCTTTCTTT. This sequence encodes CASRTTQGTEAFF.

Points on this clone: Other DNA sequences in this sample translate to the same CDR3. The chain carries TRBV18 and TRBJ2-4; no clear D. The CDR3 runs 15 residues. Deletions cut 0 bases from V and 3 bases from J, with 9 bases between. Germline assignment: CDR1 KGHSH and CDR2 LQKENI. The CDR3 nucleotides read TGTGCCAGCTCACCACCATCGTCGGGCAAAAACATTCAGTACTTC. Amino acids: CASSPPSSGKNIQYF.

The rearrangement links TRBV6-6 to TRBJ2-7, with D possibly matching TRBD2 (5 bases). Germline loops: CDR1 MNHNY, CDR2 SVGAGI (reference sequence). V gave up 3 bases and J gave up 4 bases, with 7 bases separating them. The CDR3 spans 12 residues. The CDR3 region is CASSYPGYEQYF. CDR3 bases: TGTGCCAGCAGTTATCCGGGATACGAGCAGTACTTC.

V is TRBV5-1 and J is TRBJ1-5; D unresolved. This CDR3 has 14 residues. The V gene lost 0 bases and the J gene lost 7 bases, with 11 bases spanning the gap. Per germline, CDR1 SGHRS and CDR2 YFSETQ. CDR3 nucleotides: TGCGCCAGCAGCTTGGCTGAGGGAGCACAGCCCCAGCATTTT. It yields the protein CASSLAEGAQPQHF.

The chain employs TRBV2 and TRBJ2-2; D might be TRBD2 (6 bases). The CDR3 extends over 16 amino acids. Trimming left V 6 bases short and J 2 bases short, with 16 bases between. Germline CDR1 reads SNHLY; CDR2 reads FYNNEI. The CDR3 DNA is TGTGCCAGCAGGGAGGGTCCCGGGACTAACACCGGGGAGCTGTTTTTT. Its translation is CASREGPGTNTGELFF.